These 7 T cell receptor beta chains came from one sample sequenced in a study of cytomegalovirus exposure and HLA in healthy donors. PCR used 60 Vbeta primers and 13 Jbeta primers. Measured with immunoSEQ multiplex PCR; TCRdb has only the in-frame clones, and not every one. In the table there are 110,000 or so clones, approximately 83% of which are singletons. The sample was PBMCs. These TCRs come from a woman between 18 and 29 years old in good health and CMV-seronegative.

The rearrangement links TRBV5-1 to TRBJ2-4, with TRBD2 identical over 12 bases. V lost 5 bases and J lost 1; bases outside the gene matches: 7. The CDR3 is 17 residues long. Germline V gene data show CDR1 as SGHRS and CDR2 as YFSETQ. The DNA of the CDR3 is TGCGCCAGCAGAGAACTAGCGGGAGGAGTGGCCAAAAACATTCAGTACTTC. Residues: CASRELAGGVAKNIQYF.

This clone was observed a single time. The rearrangement joins TRBV29-1 to TRBJ1-1; 9 bases agree with TRBD1. CDR3 length: 15 residues. J lost 0 bases, V lost 7 bases, and 9 bases had no gene match. Germline assignment: CDR1 SQVTM and CDR2 ANQGSEA. DNA of the CDR3: TGCAGCGCTCCCGACAGGGGGGCGTTGAACACTGAAGCTTTCTTT. As protein: CSAPDRGALNTEAFF. The full variable domain, with the rest looked up from reference TRBV29-1 and TRBJ1-1, is SAVISQKPSRDICQRGTSLTIQCQVDSQVTMMFWYRQQPGQSLTLIATANQGSEATYESGFVIDKFPISRPNLTFSTLTVSNMSPEDSSIYLCSAPDRGALNTEAFFGQGTRLTVV.

The chain employs TRBV4-3 and TRBJ1-6, with 7 bases that match TRBD1. V was clipped by 0 bases and J by 7 bases; unmatched bases: 3. The CDR3 sequence is 15 residues long. CDR1 is LGHNA, CDR2 YSLEER, per germline. This CDR3 is CASSQEYRGNSPLHF. In DNA form, the CDR3 reads TGCGCCAGCAGCCAAGAGTACAGGGGCAATTCACCCCTCCACTTT.

The rearrangement links TRBV28 to TRBJ1-4; no firm D call. In germline, CDR1 is MDHEN, CDR2 SYDVKM. This CDR3 comprises 14 residues. The V end lost 6 bases, the J end lost 8 bases, and 16 bases lay between the germline ends. This chain's CDR3 is CASSPPGYSEKLFF. The CDR3 bases are TGTGCCAGCAGCCCTCCGGGATACAGCGAAAAACTGTTTTTT.

The rearrangement links TRBV19 to TRBJ1-5; D is uncertain. Trimming left V 4 bases short and J 6 bases short, with 7 bases between. Germline values: CDR1 LNHDA, CDR2 SQIVND (reference sequence). The CDR3 has 12 amino acids. CDR3 residues: CASSSGSQPQHF. In nucleotides, the CDR3 is TGTGCCAGTAGTAGTGGGAGTCAGCCCCAGCATTTT. The variable domain in full, completed from reference TRBV19 and TRBJ1-5, reads DGGITQSPKYLFRKEGQNVTLSCEQNLNHDAMYWYRQDPGQGLRLIYYSQIVNDFQKGDIAEGYSVSREKKESFPLTVTSAQKNPTAFYLCASSSGSQPQHFGDGTRLSIL.

The V call is TRBV7-9, the J call TRBJ1-5; 9 bases map to TRBD1. Trimming took 5 bases from V and 4 from J; bases not matched to a gene: 6. CDR1 is SEHNR, CDR2 FQNEAQ, per germline (reference sequence). This CDR3 region has 15 residues. The CDR3 DNA reads as TGTGCCAGCAGCGACACAGGGGGCCAAAATCAGCCCCAGCATTTT. Translating gives CASSDTGGQNQPQHF.

The gene calls are TRBV2 and TRBJ2-7; possibly TRBD2 for D (6 bases). The CDR3 length is 10 residues. V shed 4 bases and J shed 12 bases, with 10 bases lying between them. Germline V gene sequence: CDR1 SNHLY, CDR2 FYNNEI. The CDR3 sequence: CASSGGMAYV. The CDR3 DNA follows: TGTGCCAGCAGTGGCGGGATGGCGTACGTC.